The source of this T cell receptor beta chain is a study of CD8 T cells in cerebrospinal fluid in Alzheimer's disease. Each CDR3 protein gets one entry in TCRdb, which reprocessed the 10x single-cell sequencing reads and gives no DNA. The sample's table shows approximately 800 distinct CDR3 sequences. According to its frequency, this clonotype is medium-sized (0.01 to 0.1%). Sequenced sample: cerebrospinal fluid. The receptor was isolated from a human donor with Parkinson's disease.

CDR3: CSARGYSGNTIYF. This chain uses TRBV20-1 with TRBJ1-3. The CDR3 length is 13 residues. Germline assignment: CDR1 DFQATT and CDR2 SNEGSKA (reference sequence).